This is a list of T cell receptor beta chains from one sample in a study of T cells in Graves' hyperthyroidism and ophthalmopathy. Using its own MiXCR run on the multiplex PCR reads, TCRdb lists one record per CDR3 protein. The sample yields 400,000 to 600,000 distinct CDR3 sequences, about 16% seen once. The sequencing input was blood. The receptors come from a woman in her 30s with Graves' ophthalmopathy. The CDR3 runs from the conserved cysteine through the conserved F or W. A D gene is named only where the DNA matches it firmly. A clone size is listed for some rows: how often the clone was seen (once, few, many), or a class if it is expanded.

many	TRBD2	TRBJ2-5	TRBV11-2	CASSFQREYQETQYF	TGTGCCAGCAGCTTTCAGCGGGAGTACCAAGAGACCCAGTACTTC
NA	NA	TRBJ2-7	TRBV10-3	CAITADRAEQYF	TGTGCCATCACCGCGGACAGAGCCGAGCAGTACTTC
few	TRBD1	TRBJ2-7	TRBV5-1	CASSLARGQGWREQYF	TGCGCCAGCAGCTTGGCCCGGGGACAGGGGTGGAGGGAGCAGTACTTC
NA	NA	TRBJ2-1	TRBV5-1	CASSFPIAENEQFF	TGCGCCAGCAGCTTCCCTATAGCGGAGAATGAGCAGTTCTTC
many	TRBD1	TRBJ2-2	TRBV7-2	CATRQGAMAGELFF	TGTGCCACCCGACAGGGGGCAATGGCCGGGGAGCTGTTTTTT
few	NA	TRBJ2-5	TRBV11-2	CASSLNLRETQYF	TGTGCCAGCAGCTTAAATTTGAGAGAGACCCAGTACTTC
NA	NA	TRBJ2-1	TRBV9	CASSVGAGIHEQFF	TGTGCCAGCAGCGTAGGCGCGGGAATCCACGAGCAGTTCTTC
many	NA	TRBJ1-2	TRBV5-1	CASSMDARGNYGYTF	TGCGCCAGCAGCATGGACGCCCGCGGGAACTATGGCTACACCTTC
many	TRBD2	TRBJ2-7	TRBV20-1	CSAGPSGSPRVVEQYF	TGCAGTGCTGGCCCTAGCGGGAGCCCCCGGGTCGTTGAGCAGTACTTC
many	NA	TRBJ2-1	TRBV13	CASSSRQVLGNEQFF	TGTGCCAGCAGCTCCCGACAGGTACTAGGGAATGAGCAGTTCTTC
NA	TRBD2	TRBJ2-7	TRBV11-2	CASTPAGGQQYF	TGTGCCAGCACCCCAGCGGGGGGCCAGCAGTACTTC
NA	TRBD2	TRBJ2-1	TRBV20-1	CSAPLLAADNEQFF	TGCAGTGCTCCCCTGCTAGCGGCGGACAATGAGCAGTTCTTC
NA	NA	TRBJ2-3	TRBV28	CASSYTPGSTDTQYF	TGTGCCAGCAGTTATACTCCGGGTAGCACAGATACGCAGTATTTT
many	NA	TRBJ2-7	TRBV5-1	CASSLFGADFSYEQYF	TGCGCCAGCAGCTTGTTCGGAGCGGACTTCTCCTACGAGCAGTACTTC
NA	NA	TRBJ1-1	TRBV3-1	CASSPLDRRNTEAFF	TGTGCCAGCAGCCCCCTGGACAGACGAAACACTGAAGCTTTCTTT